The 30 T cell receptor beta chains reported below all come from one sample, sequenced in a study of blood T cells in healthy people across ages (dated by TCRdb to about 2015). Library prep was done by 5' RACE. The data were produced on an Illumina HiSeq 2500. A second PCR of roughly 7 to 12 cycles was run with a J-beta primer mix and a sample-barcoded 5' primer. TCRdb passed the public sequencing reads through fastp at Q25 and MiXCR, retaining productive beta sequences. Each entry merges the rows of one CDR3 protein and shows their most common DNA and genes. The sample data list roughly 800,000 distinct CDR3 sequences, and 53% of these were observed just once. The top ten clonotypes cover under 50% of the sample. The sequencing input was blood. The receptors come from a man older than 75 in good health.

The rearrangement links TRBV7-9 to TRBJ1-2; no clear D. CDR1 is SEHNR and CDR2 is FQNEAQ in the germline V gene (reference sequence). V lost 0 bases to trimming and J lost 8 bases, with 13 bases between them. The CDR3 is made up of 14 amino acids. The CDR3 coding sequence is TGTGCCAGCAGCTTAGCGGGTAGGGTCGACGGCTACACCTTC. As protein: CASSLAGRVDGYTF.

V and J are TRBV12-3 or TRBV12-4 and TRBJ1-2; a possible D gene is TRBD1 (5 bases). CDR3 length equals 15 residues. Trimming pared 5 bases from V and 0 bases from J, leaving 13 bases between. CDR3 amino acids: CASSPQLGANYGYTF. The DNA of the CDR3 is TGTGCCAGCAGTCCTCAGCTGGGGGCTAACTATGGCTACACCTTC.

The CDR3 nucleotides read TGTGCCACCAGTGATACAACTTACAATGAGCAGTTCTTC. Translating gives CATSDTTYNEQFF. The rearrangement joins TRBV24-1 to TRBJ2-1; D is uncertain. The CDR3 is 13 residues long. Trimming removed 3 bases from V and 4 bases from J, with 6 bases in between. Germline lookup yields CDR1 KGHDR and CDR2 SFDVKD.

This clonotype turned up a few times. This chain joins TRBV6-1 and TRBJ2-5, with D possibly called TRBD1 or TRBD2 (6 bases each). V lost 4 bases to trimming and J lost 5 bases, with 17 bases between them. CDR3 length: 15 amino acids. The germline gives CDR1 MNHNS, CDR2 SASEGT. CDR3 coding DNA: TGTGCCAGCAGTGTACAGGGACTGTCATGGGAGACCCAGTACTTC. Its protein product is CASSVQGLSWETQYF.

This clonotype appeared a few times. This chain uses TRBV4-2 with TRBJ2-1; 7 nucleotides agree with TRBD1. Germline CDR1 reads LGHNA; CDR2 reads YNFKEQ. This CDR3 region has 16 residues. V trimming: 0 bases; J trimming: 8 bases; junction bases outside the gene matches: 10. Here the CDR3 reads CASSQEEARGLDEQFF. CDR3 coding DNA: TGTGCCAGCAGCCAAGAGGAGGCTAGGGGGCTCGATGAGCAGTTCTTC.

This clonotype was found once. DNA of the CDR3: TGCGCCAGCAGCTTGGGGAACAGGGGGAAGACCCAGTACTTC. Translating gives CASSLGNRGKTQYF. V usage is TRBV5-1 and J usage is TRBJ2-5; 8 bases align to TRBD1. The CDR3 runs to 14 residues. In germline, CDR1 is SGHRS, CDR2 YFSETQ. Unmatched junction bases numbered 4, after V lost 0 bases and J lost 6 bases.

The V and J genes are TRBV7-3 and TRBJ2-7; 7 bases align to TRBD2. The end of the DNA fits TRBJ2-5 better, so the J call may be wrong. Looked up from germline, CDR1 is SGHTA and CDR2 is FQGTGA. The CDR3 runs to 13 residues. Here the CDR3 DNA reads TGTGCCAGCAGCTTATTCACGGGAGGGACCCAGTACTTC. Translating it yields CASSLFTGGTQYF.

J is TRBJ2-1 and V is TRBV7-2; D is ambiguous. The CDR3 extends over 15 amino acids. Trimming cost V 5 bases and J 0 bases, with 11 bases left between them. Germline CDR1 and CDR2: SGHTA and FQGNSA. CDR3 nucleotide sequence: TGTGCCAGCAGCCCTGGAGCGATCTCCTACAATGAGCAGTTCTTC. It specifies CASSPGAISYNEQFF.

The chain joins TRBV29-1 to TRBJ1-2, with 7 bases fitting TRBD1. V lost 5 bases and J lost 7; bases outside the gene matches: 13. The CDR3 is made up of 14 amino acids. Looked up from germline, CDR1 is SQVTM and CDR2 is ANQGSEA. CDR3 DNA sequence: TGCAGCGTTCTTCTCCGGGACAGTTTGTCTGGCTACACCTTC. It yields the protein CSVLLRDSLSGYTF.

This clonotype turned up a few times. A read error may produce the germline difference seen at one junction end. This chain links TRBV3-1 with TRBJ2-1; 11 bases align to TRBD2. There are 18 residues in the CDR3. CDR1 and CDR2 (germline): LGHDT, YNNKEL (reference sequence). The DNA for the CDR3 is TGTGCCAGCAGCGAAGAGTTACCGGGACTAGCGGATTTCGTGGAGCAGTTCTTC. Protein product: CASSEELPGLADFVEQFF.

The rearrangement joins TRBV29-1 to TRBJ1-2; possible D gene TRBD1, 5 bases. Germline CDR1 and CDR2: SQVTM and ANQGSEA. The CDR3 contains 14 residues. The V end was cut by 6 bases, the J end by 7 bases, with 21 bases between. The CDR3 protein is CSVDKTGSSAGYTF. The CDR3 DNA follows: TGCAGCGTGGATAAAACAGGTAGCTCAGCTGGCTACACCTTC.

Only one count was recorded for this clonotype. The J gene is TRBJ1-4, the V gene TRBV20-1; 7 bases map to TRBD1. The V gene end was trimmed by 5 bases and the J gene end by 7 bases; junction bases not matched to a gene: 7. The CDR3 runs to 13 residues. CDR1 and CDR2 (germline): DFQATT, SNEGSKA (reference sequence). The CDR3 DNA sequence: TGCAGTGCTTACAGGGGTGTGAGTGAAAAACTGTTTTTT. This codes for CSAYRGVSEKLFF.

There are a few counts of this clonotype. The genes are TRBV6-2 or TRBV6-3 and TRBJ2-6; TRBD1 might be the D (5 bases). CDR1 is MNHEY and CDR2 is SVGEGT in the germline V gene. CDR3 size: 14 residues. The ends were cut back, 6 bases at V and 7 bases at J, with 13 bases in the middle. CDR3 bases: TGTGCCAGCAGCCGTTTTAGGGGAGCCAACGTCCTGACTTTC. Amino acid sequence: CASSRFRGANVLTF.

With respect to this clonotype: At one end the junction does not follow the germline gene, possibly because of a read error. The chain joins TRBV20-1 to TRBJ2-5; a possible D gene is TRBD1 (5 bases). Germline-derived CDR1 and CDR2 are DFQATT and SNEGSKA (reference sequence). The CDR3 is 14 amino acids. CDR3 in amino acids: CRASRAGYGETQYF. The CDR3 DNA is TGCAGGGCTAGTCGGGCAGGGTACGGCGAGACCCAGTACTTC.

This clonotype turned up a few times. This chain connects TRBV12-3 or TRBV12-4 to TRBJ1-2; possible D gene TRBD1, 5 bases. This CDR3 comprises 12 residues. V was shortened by 2 bases and J by 7 bases, with 8 bases between the two germline ends. This CDR3 is CASSLRGPGYTF. In DNA form, the CDR3 reads TGTGCCAGCAGTTTAAGGGGCCCTGGCTACACCTTC.

The chain joins TRBV3-1 to TRBJ2-4, with 7 bases identical to TRBD2. The J call is doubtful: the DNA matches TRBJ2-7 better. Germline V gene sequence: CDR1 LGHDT, CDR2 YNNKEL (reference sequence). This CDR3 comprises 16 residues. In nucleotides, the CDR3 is TGTGCCAGCAGCCAGCAGGCTGGGACTATGACCTACGAGCAGTACTTC. Encoded protein: CASSQQAGTMTYEQYF.

The chain joins TRBV7-2 to TRBJ2-1; TRBD2 might be the D (6 bases). This CDR3 spans 19 amino acids. Trimming shortened V by 0 bases and J by 10 bases, and 28 bases separated the two germline ends. CDR1 and CDR2 from the germline V gene are SGHTA and FQGNSA. DNA of the CDR3: TGTGCCAGCAGCTTAGCGTTCAAGTTTGGGATAGGAGGGGTCGACGAGCAGTTCTTC. This translates into CASSLAFKFGIGGVDEQFF.

CDR3 DNA sequence: TGTGCCATCAGTGATTATGGGCAAGAGACCCAGTACTTC. This translates into CAISDYGQETQYF. The chain is built from TRBV10-3 and TRBJ2-5; D unresolved. The germline gives CDR1 ENHRY, CDR2 SYGVKD. The CDR3 covers 13 residues. V was clipped by 3 bases and J by 2 bases, with 7 bases between them.

This rearrangement joins TRBV29-1 to TRBJ2-5; a possible D gene is TRBD1 (5 bases). The germline gives CDR1 SQVTM, CDR2 ANQGSEA. The CDR3 runs to 13 residues. V shed 3 bases and J shed 5 bases, with 13 bases lying between them. In DNA form, the CDR3 reads TGCAGCGTTGATAGGGCGCCAGGGGAGACCCAGTACTTC. This codes for CSVDRAPGETQYF.

V is TRBV28 and J is TRBJ1-2; D may be TRBD1 (5 bases). V was clipped by 8 bases and J by 2 bases, with 12 bases between them. This CDR3 comprises 13 residues. Germline CDR1 reads MDHEN; CDR2 reads SYDVKM. CDR3 residues: CASSRDQNYGYTF. The CDR3 DNA reads TGTGCCAGCTCCCGGGACCAGAACTATGGCTACACCTTC.

The gene calls are TRBV20-1 and TRBJ2-5; 9 nucleotides line up with TRBD2. Unmatched junction bases numbered 14, after V lost 6 bases and J lost 0 bases. CDR3 size: 17 residues. Germline assignment: CDR1 DFQATT and CDR2 SNEGSKA (reference sequence). The CDR3 is CSAPRGLAGTYQETQYF. The CDR3 nucleotides are TGCAGTGCGCCTCGGGGACTAGCAGGAACGTACCAAGAGACCCAGTACTTC.

V usage is TRBV10-3 and J usage is TRBJ1-5, with TRBD1 as a possible D gene (6 bases). Trimming took 4 bases from V and 1 from J, leaving 17 bases between them. Germline CDR1 ENHRY, CDR2 SYGVKD. The CDR3 spans 17 residues. This chain's CDR3 is CAISGSWLDRSNQPQHF. As DNA, the CDR3 is TGTGCCATCAGTGGATCTTGGTTGGACAGAAGCAATCAGCCCCAGCATTTT.

J is TRBJ2-4 and V is TRBV27; tentative D call: TRBD2 (5 bases). Judging by the DNA end, TRBJ2-7 fits better; the J call may be wrong. There are 14 residues in the CDR3. CDR1 and CDR2 from the germline V gene are MNHEY and SMNVEV (reference sequence). CDR3 DNA: TGTGCCAGCAGTTTATCGTCGGCGGGTGTCGAGCAGTACTTC. Residues: CASSLSSAGVEQYF.

The chain has TRBV6-5 and TRBJ2-1; possible D gene TRBD2, 6 bases. V was shortened by 6 bases and J by 8 bases, with 20 bases between the two germline ends. CDR1 is MNHEY and CDR2 is SVGAGI in the germline V gene. The CDR3 totals 15 residues. The CDR3 protein is CASRPGPGEVYEQFF. In DNA form, the CDR3 reads TGTGCCAGCAGGCCCGGGCCGGGAGAAGTATATGAGCAGTTCTTC.

The genes are TRBV5-5 and TRBJ2-2; TRBD1 matches 11 bases. Germline trimming cut 1 base from V and 7 bases from J; bases unmatched to any gene: 6. The CDR3 is made up of 16 amino acids. In germline, CDR1 is SGHKS, CDR2 YYEKEE (reference sequence). The CDR3 sequence is CASSLFRTGGVGELFF. CDR3 nucleotides: TGTGCCAGCAGCTTGTTTCGGACAGGGGGCGTCGGGGAGCTGTTTTTT.

The table lists this clonotype with a few counts. The rearrangement joins TRBV7-2 to TRBJ2-1; TRBD1 might be the D (7 bases). CDR3 length: 19 amino acids. Trimming removed 0 bases from V and 10 bases from J, with 28 bases in between. Germline-derived CDR1 and CDR2 are SGHTA and FQGNSA. CDR3 DNA: TGTGCCAGCAGCTTAGCGCGGAGACAGGGCGACTCCCGGAGGGGGGAGCAGTTCTTC. This encodes CASSLARRQGDSRRGEQFF.

V usage is TRBV24-1 and J usage is TRBJ2-1; D is ambiguous. Germline V gene sequence: CDR1 KGHDR, CDR2 SFDVKD. This CDR3 contains 9 residues. The V and J ends lost 10 bases and 5 bases respectively, with 2 bases between them. The CDR3, as DNA: TGTGCCACGGACAATGAGCAGTTCTTC. Translated, it gives CATDNEQFF.

Here the CDR3 DNA reads TGTGCCAGCAGCTTAGCGGGGGCGCGGTACTATGGCTACACCTTC. This translates into CASSLAGARYYGYTF. This rearrangement joins TRBV13 to TRBJ1-2; tentatively, D is TRBD1 (6 bases). Germline CDR1 PRHDT, CDR2 FYEKMQ (reference sequence). Trimming pared 1 base from V and 3 bases from J, leaving 12 bases between. The CDR3 is 15 residues long. Using reference TRBV13 and TRBJ1-2 for the parts outside the CDR3, the full variable domain is AAGVIQSPRHLIKEKRETATLKCYPIPRHDTVYWYQQGPGQDPQFLISFYEKMQSDKGSIPDRFSAQQFSDYHSELNMSSLELGDSALYFCASSLAGARYYGYTFGSGTRLTVV.

This clonotype was seen only a few times. The gene calls are TRBV14 and TRBJ2-3; possibly TRBD2 for D (6 bases). CDR1 and CDR2 from the germline V gene are SGHDN and FVKESK. CDR3 length: 16 amino acids. V was trimmed by 4 bases and J by 3 bases, leaving 17 bases between them. The CDR3 DNA reads as TGTGCCAGCAGCCTAGGGAGACTCGGGGGTACAGATACGCAGTATTTT. Translation: CASSLGRLGGTDTQYF.

V and J are TRBV3-1 and TRBJ2-1, with a weak D call TRBD2 (5 bases). Trimming stripped 7 bases from V and 4 bases from J, with 11 bases between. The CDR3 is 13 amino acids. Germline V gives CDR1 LGHDT, CDR2 YNNKEL (reference sequence). The CDR3 DNA is TGTGCCAGCATGACACTAGGTTACAATGAGCAGTTCTTC. Amino acids: CASMTLGYNEQFF.